These T cell receptor beta chains were read from a single sample in a study of CD8+ T cells in alopecia areata. Clones were sequenced by immunoSEQ multiplex PCR, and TCRdb holds only the in-frame ones, with some missing. The sample records about 64,000 clones, roughly 46% being singletons. The sequencing used CD8+ T cells sorted from blood, collected at approximately week 36, from a patient treated with tofacitinib. The source is a human donor with alopecia areata. CDR3s include the opening cysteine and the closing phenylalanine or tryptophan. A D gene is named only where the DNA matches it firmly. The size field is filled for only some rows; it gives once, few, many or a size class.

J gene: TRBJ1-1; clone size: few; D gene: NA; V gene: TRBV7-9; CDR3 protein: CASIGLNTEAFF; CDR3 DNA: TGTGCCAGCATAGGGCTGAACACTGAAGCTTTCTTT
J gene: TRBJ2-1; clone size: NA; D gene: NA; V gene: TRBV14; CDR3 protein: CASSQERGLEQFF; CDR3 DNA: TGTGCCAGCAGCCAAGAGAGGGGCCTTGAGCAGTTCTTC
J gene: TRBJ2-2; clone size: few; D gene: NA; V gene: TRBV1; CDR3 protein: CTSGRGIGTGELFF; CDR3 DNA: TGCACCAGCGGGCGGGGAATAGGCACCGGGGAGCTGTTTTTT
J gene: TRBJ1-1; clone size: NA; D gene: TRBD1; V gene: TRBV29-1; CDR3 protein: CSVYPRDRGNTEAFF; CDR3 DNA: TGCAGCGTTTACCCCCGGGACAGGGGGAACACTGAAGCTTTCTTT
J gene: TRBJ1-1; clone size: NA; D gene: NA; V gene: TRBV14; CDR3 protein: CASSRYKNTEAFF; CDR3 DNA: TGTGCCAGCAGCCGCTACAAGAACACTGAAGCTTTCTTT
J gene: TRBJ1-2; clone size: NA; D gene: NA; V gene: TRBV30; CDR3 protein: CAWGPFYGYTF; CDR3 DNA: TGTGCCTGGGGGCCCTTTTATGGCTACACCTTC
J gene: TRBJ2-5; clone size: NA; D gene: TRBD2; V gene: TRBV18; CDR3 protein: CASSPKSGRAWETQYF; CDR3 DNA: TGTGCCAGCTCGCCAAAGAGCGGGAGGGCCTGGGAGACCCAGTACTTC
J gene: TRBJ2-2; clone size: NA; D gene: TRBD2; V gene: TRBV7-9; CDR3 protein: CASSRRELELFF; CDR3 DNA: TGTGCCAGCAGCCGGCGGGAGTTGGAGCTGTTTTTT
J gene: TRBJ2-3; clone size: NA; D gene: NA; V gene: TRBV4-1; CDR3 protein: CASSQDSLRRDTQYF; CDR3 DNA: TGCGCCAGCAGCCAAGATAGCCTGCGCCGGGATACGCAGTATTTT
J gene: TRBJ2-3; clone size: NA; D gene: NA; V gene: TRBV11-2; CDR3 protein: CASSPGISGVSDTQYF; CDR3 DNA: TGTGCCAGCAGCCCAGGCATATCGGGAGTATCTGATACGCAGTATTTT
J gene: TRBJ2-7; clone size: NA; D gene: TRBD1; V gene: TRBV5-1; CDR3 protein: CASSFSLGGNEQYF; CDR3 DNA: TGCGCCAGCAGCTTTTCACTAGGGGGCAACGAGCAGTACTTC
J gene: TRBJ2-7; clone size: NA; D gene: TRBD1; V gene: TRBV27; CDR3 protein: CASSPWTGAREQYF; CDR3 DNA: TGTGCCAGCAGTCCCTGGACAGGGGCGCGCGAGCAGTACTTC
J gene: TRBJ2-1; clone size: NA; D gene: TRBD2; V gene: TRBV4-1; CDR3 protein: CASSHPQRGTSGPEQFF; CDR3 DNA: TGCGCCAGCAGCCACCCCCAAAGGGGGACTAGCGGGCCTGAGCAGTTCTTC